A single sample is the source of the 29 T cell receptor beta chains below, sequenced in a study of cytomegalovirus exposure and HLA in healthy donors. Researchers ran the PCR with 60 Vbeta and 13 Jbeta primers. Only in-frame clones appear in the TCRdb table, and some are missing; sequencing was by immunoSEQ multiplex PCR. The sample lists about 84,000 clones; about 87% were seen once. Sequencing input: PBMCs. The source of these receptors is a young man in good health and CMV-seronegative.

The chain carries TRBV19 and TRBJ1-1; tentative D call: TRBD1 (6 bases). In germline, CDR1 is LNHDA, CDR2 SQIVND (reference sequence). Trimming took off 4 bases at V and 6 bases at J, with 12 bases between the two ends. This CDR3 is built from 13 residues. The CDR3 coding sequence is TGTGCCAGTAGTAACCAGGGGTTCCCTGAAGCTTTCTTT. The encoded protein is CASSNQGFPEAFF.

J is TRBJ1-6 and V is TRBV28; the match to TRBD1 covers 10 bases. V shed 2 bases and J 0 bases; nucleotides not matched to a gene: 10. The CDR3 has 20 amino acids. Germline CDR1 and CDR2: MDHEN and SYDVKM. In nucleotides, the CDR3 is TGTGCCAGCAGTTTACGCCGGGACAGGGGACCAAGCTCCTATAATTCACCCCTCCACTTT. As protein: CASSLRRDRGPSSYNSPLHF.

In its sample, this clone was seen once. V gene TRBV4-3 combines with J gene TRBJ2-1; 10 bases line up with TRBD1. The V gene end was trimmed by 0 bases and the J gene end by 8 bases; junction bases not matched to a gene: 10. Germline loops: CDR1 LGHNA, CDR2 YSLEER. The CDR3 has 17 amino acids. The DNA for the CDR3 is TGCGCCAGCAGCCAAGAATCAGGAGACAGGGGGCGGTATGAGCAGTTCTTC. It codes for CASSQESGDRGRYEQFF.

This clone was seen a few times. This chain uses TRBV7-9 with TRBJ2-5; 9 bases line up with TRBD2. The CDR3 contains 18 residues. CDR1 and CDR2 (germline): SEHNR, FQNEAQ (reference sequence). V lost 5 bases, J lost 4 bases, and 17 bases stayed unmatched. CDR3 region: CASSHPPLAGNVRETQYF. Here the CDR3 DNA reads TGTGCCAGCAGCCACCCTCCCCTAGCGGGGAATGTCCGAGAGACCCAGTACTTC. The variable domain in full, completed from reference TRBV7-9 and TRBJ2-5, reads DTGVSQNPRHKITKRGQNVTFRCDPISEHNRLYWYRQTLGQGPEFLTYFQNEAQLEKSRLLSDRFSAERPKGSFSTLEIQRTEQGDSAMYLCASSHPPLAGNVRETQYFGPGTRLLVL.

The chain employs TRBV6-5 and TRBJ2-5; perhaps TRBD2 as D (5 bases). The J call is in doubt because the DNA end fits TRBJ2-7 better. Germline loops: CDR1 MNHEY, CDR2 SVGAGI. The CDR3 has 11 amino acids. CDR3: CASRGAYEQYF. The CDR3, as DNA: TGTGCCAGCAGGGGAGCCTACGAGCAGTACTTC.

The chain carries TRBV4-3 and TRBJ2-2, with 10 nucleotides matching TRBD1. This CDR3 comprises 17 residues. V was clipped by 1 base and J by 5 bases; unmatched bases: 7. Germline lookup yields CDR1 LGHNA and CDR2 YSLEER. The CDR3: CASSQAGTGANTGELFF. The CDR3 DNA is TGCGCCAGCAGCCAAGCAGGGACAGGGGCTAATACCGGGGAGCTGTTTTTT.

The CDR3, as DNA: TGCAGCACGTCACAGCTTAATAGCGGAGGGGTGTCCTACAATGAGCAGTTCTTC. Translating it yields CSTSQLNSGGVSYNEQFF. This chain links TRBV29-1 with TRBJ2-1, with a possible D match to TRBD2 (6 bases). This CDR3 region has 18 residues. The germline V and J ends were trimmed by 8 bases and 1 base, with 27 bases remaining between them. Per germline, CDR1 SQVTM and CDR2 ANQGSEA.

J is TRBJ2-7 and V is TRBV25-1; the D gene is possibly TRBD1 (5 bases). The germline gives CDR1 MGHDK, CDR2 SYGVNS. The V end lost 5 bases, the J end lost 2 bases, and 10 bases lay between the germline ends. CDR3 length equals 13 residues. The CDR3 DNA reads TGTGCCAGCAGTTCCAGGGTTACCTACGAGCAGTACTTC. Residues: CASSSRVTYEQYF.

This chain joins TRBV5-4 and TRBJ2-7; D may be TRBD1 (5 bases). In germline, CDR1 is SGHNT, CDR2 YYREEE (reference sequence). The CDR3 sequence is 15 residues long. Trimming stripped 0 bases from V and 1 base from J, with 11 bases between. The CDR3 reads CASSLGGIVSYEQYF. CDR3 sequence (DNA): TGTGCCAGCAGCTTGGGGGGCATAGTTTCCTACGAGCAGTACTTC.

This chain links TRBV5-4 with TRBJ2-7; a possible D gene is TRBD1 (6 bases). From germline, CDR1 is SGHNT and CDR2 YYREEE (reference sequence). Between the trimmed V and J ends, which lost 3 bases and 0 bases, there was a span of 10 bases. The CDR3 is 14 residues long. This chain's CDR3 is CASSSDRSSYEQYF. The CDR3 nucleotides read TGTGCCAGCAGCTCGGACAGAAGCTCCTACGAGCAGTACTTC.

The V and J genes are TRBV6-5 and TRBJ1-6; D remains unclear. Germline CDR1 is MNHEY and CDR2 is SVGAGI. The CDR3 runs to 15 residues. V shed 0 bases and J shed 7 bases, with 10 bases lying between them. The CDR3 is CASSYSGSLNSPLHF. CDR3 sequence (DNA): TGTGCCAGCAGTTACTCTGGGAGTTTGAATTCACCCCTCCACTTT.

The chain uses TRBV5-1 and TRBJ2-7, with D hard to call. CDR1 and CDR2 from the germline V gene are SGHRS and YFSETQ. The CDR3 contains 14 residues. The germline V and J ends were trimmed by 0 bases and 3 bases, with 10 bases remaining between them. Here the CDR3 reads CASSLGSSDYEQYF. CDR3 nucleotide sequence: TGCGCCAGCAGCTTGGGGTCGTCAGACTACGAGCAGTACTTC. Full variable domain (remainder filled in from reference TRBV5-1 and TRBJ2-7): KAGVTQTPRYLIKTRGQQVTLSCSPISGHRSVSWYQQTPGQGLQFLFEYFSETQRNKGNFPGRFSGRQFSNSRSEMNVSTLELGDSALYLCASSLGSSDYEQYFGPGTRLTVT.

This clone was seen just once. CDR3 region: CASSSTGVGTGELFF. DNA for the CDR3: TGTGCCAGCAGCTCAACGGGGGTGGGCACCGGGGAGCTGTTTTTT. The genes are TRBV7-9 and TRBJ2-2; tentatively, D is TRBD2 (6 bases). The germline V gene has CDR1 SEHNR and CDR2 FQNEAQ (reference sequence). V lost 4 bases to trimming and J lost 4 bases, with 13 bases between them. The CDR3 covers 15 residues. Using reference TRBV7-9 and TRBJ2-2 for the parts outside the CDR3, the full variable domain is DTGVSQNPRHKITKRGQNVTFRCDPISEHNRLYWYRQTLGQGPEFLTYFQNEAQLEKSRLLSDRFSAERPKGSFSTLEIQRTEQGDSAMYLCASSSTGVGTGELFFGEGSRLTVL.

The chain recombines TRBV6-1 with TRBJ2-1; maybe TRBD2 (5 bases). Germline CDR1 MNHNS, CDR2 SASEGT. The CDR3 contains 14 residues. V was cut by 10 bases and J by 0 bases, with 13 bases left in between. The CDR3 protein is CATPNRDSYNEQFF. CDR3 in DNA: TGTGCCACCCCTAACCGGGACTCCTACAATGAGCAGTTCTTC.

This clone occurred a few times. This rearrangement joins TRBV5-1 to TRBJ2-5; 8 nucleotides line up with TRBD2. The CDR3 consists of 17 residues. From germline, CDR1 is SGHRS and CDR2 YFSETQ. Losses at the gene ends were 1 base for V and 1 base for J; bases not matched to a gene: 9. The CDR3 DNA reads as TGCGCCAGCAGCTTGCACCCCCTCACTAGCGGCCAAGAGACCCAGTACTTC. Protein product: CASSLHPLTSGQETQYF.

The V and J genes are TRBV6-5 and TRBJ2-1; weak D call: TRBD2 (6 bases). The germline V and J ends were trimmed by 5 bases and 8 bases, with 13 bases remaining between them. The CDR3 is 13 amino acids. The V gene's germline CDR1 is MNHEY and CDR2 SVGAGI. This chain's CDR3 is CASSPDRGDEQFF. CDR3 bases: TGTGCCAGCAGTCCGGACCGCGGGGATGAGCAGTTCTTC.

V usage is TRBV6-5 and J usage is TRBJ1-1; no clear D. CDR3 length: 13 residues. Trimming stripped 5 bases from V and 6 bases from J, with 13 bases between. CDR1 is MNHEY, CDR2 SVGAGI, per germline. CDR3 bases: TGTGCCAGCAGTACTCTAAGGGAGGCTGAAGCTTTCTTT. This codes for CASSTLREAEAFF.

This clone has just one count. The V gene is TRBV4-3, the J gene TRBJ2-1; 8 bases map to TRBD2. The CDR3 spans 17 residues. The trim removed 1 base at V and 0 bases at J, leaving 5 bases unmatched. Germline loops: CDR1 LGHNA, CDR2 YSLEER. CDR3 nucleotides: TGCGCCAGCAGCCAAGCGAGTAGCGGGATCTCCTACAATGAGCAGTTCTTC. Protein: CASSQASSGISYNEQFF.

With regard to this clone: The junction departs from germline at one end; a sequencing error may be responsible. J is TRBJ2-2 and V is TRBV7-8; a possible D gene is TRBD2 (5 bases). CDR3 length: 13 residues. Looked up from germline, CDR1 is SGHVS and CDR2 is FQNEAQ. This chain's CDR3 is CASSLVDAGELFF. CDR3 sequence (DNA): TGTGCCAGCAGCTTAGTCGATGCCGGGGAACTGTTTTTT.

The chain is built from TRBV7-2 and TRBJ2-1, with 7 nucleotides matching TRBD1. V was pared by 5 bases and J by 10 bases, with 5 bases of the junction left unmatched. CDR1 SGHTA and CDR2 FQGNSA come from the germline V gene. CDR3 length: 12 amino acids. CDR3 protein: CASSRQGWEQFF. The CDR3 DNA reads TGTGCCAGCAGCCGACAGGGCTGGGAGCAGTTCTTC.

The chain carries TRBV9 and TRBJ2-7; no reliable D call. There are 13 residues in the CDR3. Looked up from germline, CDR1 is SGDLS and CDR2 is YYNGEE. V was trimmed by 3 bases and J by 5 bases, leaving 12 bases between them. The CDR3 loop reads CASSGPRGDEQYF. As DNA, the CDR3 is TGTGCCAGCAGCGGACCCCGAGGAGACGAGCAGTACTTC. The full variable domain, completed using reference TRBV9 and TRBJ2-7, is DSGVTQTPKHLITATGQRVTLRCSPRSGDLSVYWYQQSLDQGLQFLIQYYNGEERAKGNILERFSAQQFPDLHSELNLSSLELGDSALYFCASSGPRGDEQYFGPGTRLTVT.

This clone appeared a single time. The CDR3 reads CASSLRDRGYEQYF. The CDR3 nucleotides are TGTGCCAGCAGCCTCCGGGACAGGGGCTACGAGCAGTACTTC. The chain links TRBV7-2 to TRBJ2-7; TRBD1 matches 10 bases. With V trimmed by 5 bases and J by 3 bases, 4 bases remained unmatched. Germline V gene data show CDR1 as SGHTA and CDR2 as FQGNSA. This CDR3 contains 14 residues.

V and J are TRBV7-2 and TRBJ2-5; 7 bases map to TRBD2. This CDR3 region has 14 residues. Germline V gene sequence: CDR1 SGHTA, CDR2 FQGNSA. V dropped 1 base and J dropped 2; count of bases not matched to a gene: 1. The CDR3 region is CASSLGGGQETQYF. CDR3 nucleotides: TGTGCCAGCAGCTTAGGGGGAGGGCAAGAGACCCAGTACTTC.

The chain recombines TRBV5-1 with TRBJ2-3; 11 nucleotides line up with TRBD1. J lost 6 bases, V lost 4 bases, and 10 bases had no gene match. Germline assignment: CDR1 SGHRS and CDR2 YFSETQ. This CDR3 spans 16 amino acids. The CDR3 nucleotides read TGCGCCAGCAGCCCCGGGACAGGGGGAGTTCGCGATACGCAGTATTTT. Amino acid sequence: CASSPGTGGVRDTQYF. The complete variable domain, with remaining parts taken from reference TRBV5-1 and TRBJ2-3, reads KAGVTQTPRYLIKTRGQQVTLSCSPISGHRSVSWYQQTPGQGLQFLFEYFSETQRNKGNFPGRFSGRQFSNSRSEMNVSTLELGDSALYLCASSPGTGGVRDTQYFGPGTRLTVL.

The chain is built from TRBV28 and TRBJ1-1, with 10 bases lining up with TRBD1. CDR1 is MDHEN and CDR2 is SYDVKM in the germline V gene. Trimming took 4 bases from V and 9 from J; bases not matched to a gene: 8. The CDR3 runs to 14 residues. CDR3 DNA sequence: TGTGCCAGCAGTTCATCGGGACAGGGGAGACAAGCTTTCTTT. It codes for CASSSSGQGRQAFF.

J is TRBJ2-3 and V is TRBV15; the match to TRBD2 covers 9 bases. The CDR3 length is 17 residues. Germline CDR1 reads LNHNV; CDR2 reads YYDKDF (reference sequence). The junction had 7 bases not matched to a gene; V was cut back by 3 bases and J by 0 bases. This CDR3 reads CATSSGRTSASTDTQYF. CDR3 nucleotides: TGTGCCACCAGCAGTGGTCGGACTAGCGCTAGCACAGATACGCAGTATTTT.

CDR3 nucleotides: TGTGCCAGTCGGGACAGCGGGGGGGATGGCTACACCTTC. Translation: CASRDSGGDGYTF. V is TRBV6-6 and J is TRBJ1-2, with TRBD1 matching over 7 bases. Germline lookup yields CDR1 MNHNY and CDR2 SVGAGI (reference sequence). The CDR3 loop spans 13 amino acids. J gave up 6 bases and V 9 bases, and 10 bases lay outside the gene matches.

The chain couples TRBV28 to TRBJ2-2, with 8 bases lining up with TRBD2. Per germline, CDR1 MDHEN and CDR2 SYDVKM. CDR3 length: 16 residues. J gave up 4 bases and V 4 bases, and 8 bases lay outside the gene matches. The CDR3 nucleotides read TGTGCCAGCAGTTCCCTGCCGGGGGGGCGCACCGGGGAGCTGTTTTTT. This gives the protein CASSSLPGGRTGELFF. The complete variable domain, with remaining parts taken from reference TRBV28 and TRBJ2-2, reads DVKVTQSSRYLVKRTGEKVFLECVQDMDHENMFWYRQDPGLGLRLIYFSYDVKMKEKGDIPEGYSVSREKKERFSLILESASTNQTSMYLCASSSLPGGRTGELFFGEGSRLTVL.

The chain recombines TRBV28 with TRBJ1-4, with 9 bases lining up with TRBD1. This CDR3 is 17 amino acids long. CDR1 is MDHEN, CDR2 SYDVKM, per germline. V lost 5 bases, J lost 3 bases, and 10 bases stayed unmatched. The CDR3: CASSQPGQGPSNEKLFF. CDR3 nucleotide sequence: TGTGCCAGCAGTCAGCCGGGACAGGGACCATCTAATGAAAAACTGTTTTTT.